This TCR beta chain stems from a study of a mutant IDH1 vaccine in newly diagnosed glioma. Background on the study: Beginning 4-6 weeks after radiotherapy alone, or with temozolomide cycles, vaccination took place. Therapy received beforehand was radiotherapy, temozolomide, or both, with most patients given both.

As for time point: week 47, end of study. Doses comprised 300 ug of mutant IDH1 20-mer peptide each, plus topical imiquimod. The vaccination schedule gave patients eight doses in weeks 1, 3, 5, 7, 11, 15, 19 and 23. As concerns this clone: Its antigen is unknown.

The CDR3 sequence is 14 residues long. CDR1 SGHRS and CDR2 YFSETQ come from the germline V gene. V was clipped by 0 bases and J by 4 bases, with 10 bases between them. TCRdb keeps only in-frame clones here, not all; method: immunoSEQ multiplex PCR. In the table there are tens of thousands of clones, about 80% of which are singletons. The starting material was PBMCs, obtained from a glioma patient whose treatment included an IDH1 peptide vaccine. The receptor was derived from a middle-aged man with glioma. Some clones in this sample may be carry-over from other donors' samples. The V and J genes are TRBV5-1 and TRBJ1-2; D not resolved. CDR3 coding DNA: TGCGCCAGCAGCTTGGGTGAGGTGGGCTATGGCTACACCTTC. This sequence encodes CASSLGEVGYGYTF.